This record concerns one T cell receptor beta chain sequence. The entry originates in a study of blood T cell repertoires in COVID-19. Overall study context: COVID-19 samples from acute and convalescent phases originated in the United States, Italy and Spain. PBMCs, B-cell-depleted T cells, or T cells were the source of the cDNA or gDNA that made up the material.

As processed by the authors: Reference gene primer amplification gave estimated nucleated cell counts. Sequencing was performed with immunoSEQ multiplex PCR; in TCRdb, only in-frame clones are kept and a portion is missing. That table gives V, J and clone size, and the DNA gave D and trimming. The sample shows about 180,000 clones, roughly three quarters of them seen only once. Those enrolled in Seattle joined during active infection and were followed longitudinally afterward. This receptor was obtained from an elderly woman with COVID-19, enrolled during active disease. Sequencing used peripheral blood.

CDR3 sequence (DNA): TGTGCCAGTAGTAGACAGGGGACCTATGGCTACACCTTC. Protein: CASSRQGTYGYTF. This sequence joins TRBV19 and TRBJ1-2; TRBD1 agrees at 8 bases. The ends lost 4 bases at V and 4 bases at J; junction bases unmatched: 2. Germline CDR1 and CDR2: LNHDA and SQIVND (reference sequence). The CDR3 length is 13 residues.